The next 27 T cell receptor beta chains were all read from a single sample in a study of blood T cell repertoires in COVID-19 (TCRdb year 2020). The library was generated by the immunoSEQ multiplex PCR assay. Entries here come from immuneACCESS through TCRdb and include only in-frame sequences with V and J called. Some clones fail to appear in such tables; in the studies checked, an unresolved V gene covers under half of the shortfall, and the cause of the remainder is unknown. The sample has about 57,000 clones on record, roughly 82% of them singletons. The ten largest clones add up to about 20% of the sample. The sequenced material came from peripheral blood. These receptors originate from a woman aged 60-75 years with acute or convalescent COVID-19.

J is TRBJ1-5 and V is TRBV5-6; D perhaps matches TRBD1 (5 bases). CDR1 is SGHDT, CDR2 YYEEEE, per germline. Trimming pared 0 bases from V and 5 bases from J, leaving 9 bases between. The CDR3 covers 14 residues. This CDR3 is CASSLEGADQPQHF. The CDR3 DNA follows: TGTGCCAGCAGCTTGGAAGGGGCGGATCAGCCCCAGCATTTT.

This clone was recorded a few times. This chain links TRBV2 with TRBJ2-5; 9 positions match TRBD2. From germline, CDR1 is SNHLY and CDR2 FYNNEI. The trim removed 7 bases at V and 2 bases at J, leaving 5 bases unmatched. CDR3 length equals 14 residues. The CDR3 region is CASKIAGAQETQYF. DNA for the CDR3: TGTGCCAGCAAAATAGCGGGGGCACAAGAGACCCAGTACTTC. The whole variable domain, remainder taken from reference TRBV2 and TRBJ2-5, is EPEVTQTPSHQVTQMGQEVILRCVPISNHLYFYWYRQILGQKVEFLVSFYNNEISEKSEIFDDQFSVERPDGSNFTLKIRSTKLEDSAMYFCASKIAGAQETQYFGPGTRLLVL.

This chain connects TRBV5-4 to TRBJ2-1; 7 bases fit TRBD2. Germline trimming cut 3 bases from V and 4 bases from J; bases unmatched to any gene: 7. This CDR3 region has 15 residues. Germline CDR1 SGHNT, CDR2 YYREEE (reference sequence). CDR3 DNA: TGTGCCAGCAGCTCGAGCGGGGATAATTACAATGAGCAGTTCTTC. It encodes CASSSSGDNYNEQFF.

This clone has a single count. The rearrangement joins TRBV19 to TRBJ1-2; a weak D match, TRBD1 (5 bases). The CDR3 sequence is 14 residues long. Germline CDR1 reads LNHDA; CDR2 reads SQIVND (reference sequence). Deletions cut 3 bases from V and 4 bases from J, with 12 bases between. The CDR3 sequence: CASSIAGETYGYTF. Here the CDR3 DNA reads TGTGCCAGTAGTATTGCGGGGGAGACCTATGGCTACACCTTC.

The rearrangement uses TRBV5-1 and TRBJ1-2; D is ambiguous. The CDR3 is 13 amino acids. The V end was cut by 0 bases, the J end by 3 bases, with 6 bases between. The germline CDR1 and CDR2 sequences are SGHRS and YFSETQ. In DNA, the CDR3 is TGCGCCAGCAGCTTGGACGGGGACTATGGCTACACCTTC. It translates to CASSLDGDYGYTF.

This rearrangement joins TRBV3-1 (or the pseudogene TRBV3-2) to TRBJ2-7; TRBD2 matches 12 bases. V lost 0 bases and J lost 3; bases outside the gene matches: 9. The CDR3 is 18 residues long. Germline-derived CDR1 and CDR2 are LGHDT and YNNKEL (reference sequence). The CDR3 reads CASSQDPLAGGPSYEQYF. In nucleotides, the CDR3 is TGTGCCAGCAGCCAAGATCCGCTAGCGGGGGGGCCGAGCTACGAGCAGTACTTC.

The table lists this clone with a count of one. The V call is TRBV10-3, the J call TRBJ1-1; D possibly corresponds to TRBD1 (6 bases). Trimming took off 3 bases at V and 6 bases at J, with 17 bases between the two ends. Germline V gene lookup returns CDR1 ENHRY and CDR2 SYGVKD. The CDR3 spans 15 residues. The CDR3 loop is CAISDSDRKEAEAFF. The DNA for the CDR3 is TGTGCCATCAGTGACTCCGACAGGAAGGAAGCTGAAGCTTTCTTT.

The rearrangement joins TRBV3-1 (or the pseudogene TRBV3-2) to TRBJ1-5; 9 nucleotides line up with TRBD1. After removal of 6 bases from V and 4 bases from J, the junction contained 22 bases not matched to a gene. The V gene's germline CDR1 is LGHDT and CDR2 YNNKEL (reference sequence). The CDR3 has 20 residues. CDR3 nucleotides: TGTGCCAGCAGACCCTCGCCTCCCTTAACCGGGACAGGGCGTAATCAGCCCCAGCATTTT. Its translation: CASRPSPPLTGTGRNQPQHF.

This clone turned up a few times. The chain combines TRBV10-2 with TRBJ1-1; 7 bases map to TRBD1. Germline-derived CDR1 and CDR2 are WSHSY and SAAADI. This CDR3 contains 13 residues. Germline trimming cut 4 bases from V and 5 bases from J; bases unmatched to any gene: 4. This chain's CDR3 is CASSANRGTEAFF. DNA for the CDR3: TGCGCCAGCAGTGCGAACAGGGGTACTGAAGCTTTCTTT.

In nucleotides, the CDR3 is TGTGCCAGCAGCCAAGATGTATTTTATGGCTACACCTTC. Translating it yields CASSQDVFYGYTF. The chain joins TRBV14 to TRBJ1-2; D is ambiguous. The CDR3 consists of 13 residues. CDR1 and CDR2 from the germline V gene are SGHDN and FVKESK. The ends were cut back, 0 bases at V and 5 bases at J, with 7 bases in the middle.

V gene TRBV5-4 combines with J gene TRBJ1-5, with 8 positions matching TRBD1. CDR3 size: 14 residues. After removal of 2 bases from V and 5 bases from J, the junction contained 3 bases not matched to a gene. CDR1 and CDR2 from the germline V gene are SGHNT and YYREEE (reference sequence). The CDR3 nucleotides read TGTGCCAGCAGCTTACAGGGGGACGATCAGCCCCAGCATTTT. Amino acid sequence: CASSLQGDDQPQHF.

In its sample, this clone was seen once. This chain's CDR3 is CASSRTSEAFF. CDR3 DNA sequence: TGTGCCAGCAGCCGCACCAGTGAAGCTTTCTTT. This chain joins TRBV5-6 and TRBJ1-1; unclear D gene. The length of the CDR3 is 11 residues. In germline, CDR1 is SGHDT, CDR2 YYEEEE. V was pared by 4 bases and J by 7 bases, with 8 bases between.

The J gene is TRBJ1-5, the V gene TRBV30, with 7 bases identical to TRBD1. Looked up from germline, CDR1 is GTSNPN and CDR2 is SVGIG (reference sequence). This CDR3 is 15 amino acids long. The trim removed 3 bases at V and 3 bases at J, leaving 8 bases unmatched. The DNA for the CDR3 is TGTGCCTGGAGCGCCGGGACAGCTTACAATCAGCCCCAGCATTTT. This codes for CAWSAGTAYNQPQHF.

V gene TRBV4-3 combines with J gene TRBJ2-7; perhaps TRBD1 as D (5 bases). The CDR3 is 17 residues long. Germline-derived CDR1 and CDR2 are LGHNA and YSLEER. V was pared by 0 bases and J by 2 bases, with 17 bases between. Written as DNA, the CDR3 is TGCGCCAGCAGCCAAGAACTTGCGACAGTGAGGCCCTACGAGCAGTACTTC. Translated, it gives CASSQELATVRPYEQYF.

V usage is TRBV20-1 and J usage is TRBJ1-2, with D unclear. CDR1 and CDR2 from the germline V gene are DFQATT and SNEGSKA (reference sequence). The ends were cut back, 5 bases at V and 7 bases at J, with 11 bases in the middle. The CDR3 length is 11 residues. The DNA of the CDR3 is TGCAGTGCTTATCAGGCGGGTGGCTACACCTTC. It translates to CSAYQAGGYTF.

The chain is built from TRBV6-1 and TRBJ1-2; D uncertain. CDR1 and CDR2 from the germline V gene are MNHNS and SASEGT. This CDR3 has 14 residues. The V end lost 0 bases, the J end lost 0 bases, and 5 bases lay between the germline ends. CDR3 nucleotides: TGTGCCAGCAGTGAAGCATCAGCTAACTATGGCTACACCTTC. Its translation is CASSEASANYGYTF.

This clone was counted only a few times. V gene TRBV30 combines with J gene TRBJ1-5; 7 bases are a match to TRBD1. Germline CDR1 and CDR2: GTSNPN and SVGIG (reference sequence). V lost 3 bases and J lost 0; bases outside the gene matches: 5. There are 15 residues in the CDR3. Written as DNA, the CDR3 is TGTGCCTGGAGCGAGGGGGCTTATAGCAATCAGCCCCAGCATTTT. Translation: CAWSEGAYSNQPQHF.

The chain has TRBV2 and TRBJ2-1, with 7 nucleotides matching TRBD2. The V and J ends lost 7 bases and 12 bases, in that order; junction bases with no gene match: 3. The length of the CDR3 is 10 residues. Germline CDR1 SNHLY, CDR2 FYNNEI. This CDR3 reads CASNREGQFF. In DNA, the CDR3 is TGTGCCAGCAATAGGGAGGGGCAGTTCTTC.

The V and J genes are TRBV4-2 and TRBJ2-7; the match to TRBD2 covers 7 bases. Losses at the gene ends were 2 bases for V and 1 base for J; bases not matched to a gene: 8. The V gene's germline CDR1 is LGHNA and CDR2 YNFKEQ. The CDR3 contains 16 residues. This chain's CDR3 is CASSQKSGELSYEQYF. In nucleotides, the CDR3 is TGTGCCAGCAGCCAAAAAAGCGGGGAGCTGTCCTACGAGCAGTACTTC.

V is TRBV11-2 and J is TRBJ1-4; D ambiguous. Germline-derived CDR1 and CDR2 are SGHAT and FQNNGV. Trimming cost V 5 bases and J 8 bases, with 15 bases left between them. The CDR3 covers 14 residues. DNA for the CDR3: TGTGCCAGCAGCCCAGCGGGAGAAAGAGAAAAACTGTTTTTT. It is translated as CASSPAGEREKLFF.

This clone was counted only a few times. The V call is TRBV19, the J call TRBJ1-2; D might be TRBD1 (5 bases). Germline CDR1 and CDR2: LNHDA and SQIVND (reference sequence). The V end lost 6 bases, the J end lost 2 bases, and 7 bases lay between the germline ends. This CDR3 is built from 12 residues. The CDR3 here is CASRTENYGYTF. DNA of the CDR3: TGTGCCAGTAGGACAGAGAACTATGGCTACACCTTC.

The J gene is TRBJ1-1, the V gene TRBV6-1, with D possibly TRBD1 on 6 matching bases. This CDR3 region has 13 residues. Trimming took 0 bases from V and 6 from J, leaving 8 bases between them. Germline CDR1 reads MNHNS; CDR2 reads SASEGT. The CDR3 is CASSEAGGSEAFF. The CDR3 DNA reads as TGTGCCAGCAGTGAAGCAGGGGGATCTGAAGCTTTCTTT.

This clone is a singleton in its sample. The chain carries TRBV2 and TRBJ1-2; D may be TRBD1 (5 bases). V was trimmed by 9 bases and J by 4 bases, leaving 21 bases between them. The CDR3 is 15 residues long. The germline V gene encodes CDR1 SNHLY and CDR2 FYNNEI. The CDR3 sequence is CASRPSGGYSYGYTF. DNA for the CDR3: TGTGCCAGTCGCCCTTCCGGGGGGTATAGCTATGGCTACACCTTC.

The gene calls are TRBV6-5 and TRBJ2-2; D not certain. The V end was cut by 11 bases, the J end by 5 bases, with 9 bases between. Per the germline V gene, CDR1 is MNHEY and CDR2 is SVGAGI. This CDR3 has 11 residues. CDR3 protein: CAHKSTGELFF. The CDR3, as DNA: TGTGCCCACAAAAGTACCGGGGAGCTGTTTTTT.

This clone was counted only a few times. This chain connects TRBV19 to TRBJ2-1; D may be TRBD1 (6 bases). V was pared by 5 bases and J by 4 bases, with 9 bases between. Germline CDR1 LNHDA, CDR2 SQIVND (reference sequence). CDR3 length: 13 amino acids. This CDR3 reads CASSVGQYNEQFF. The CDR3 coding sequence is TGTGCCAGTAGTGTCGGACAGTACAATGAGCAGTTCTTC.

The chain uses TRBV9 and TRBJ2-3; 8 positions match TRBD1. The CDR3 contains 16 residues. Trimming cost V 4 bases and J 2 bases; bases outside gene matches: 9. Germline values: CDR1 SGDLS, CDR2 YYNGEE. The CDR3 loop reads CASSPRSGQATDTQYF. Written as DNA, the CDR3 is TGTGCCAGCAGCCCCCGGTCGGGACAGGCCACAGATACGCAGTATTTT.

The chain links TRBV18 to TRBJ2-4; 8 bases match TRBD2. The CDR3 is 14 residues long. Germline lookup yields CDR1 KGHSH and CDR2 LQKENI. V was clipped by 3 bases and J by 5 bases; unmatched bases: 3. This CDR3 is CASSPGGAENIQYF. The DNA for the CDR3 is TGTGCCAGCTCACCCGGGGGGGCGGAAAACATTCAGTACTTC.